This T cell receptor (beta chain) is from a study of T-cell reconstitution after alpha-beta-depleted transplantation in children. Study observations and caveats: A year post-transplant, T-cell counts and diversity derived mostly from newly produced T cells. By about two months after transplant, alpha-beta T cells reportedly arose from several hundred graft clones that had expanded.

During its preparation, the TCRbeta library received unique molecular identifiers. MiXCR was run by TCRdb on the PCR reads, yielding one entry per CDR3 protein. Seen here are approximately 110,000 distinct CDR3 sequences, 10% observed once, and the top ten hold around 34%. The V and J ends lost 5 bases and 0 bases respectively, with 8 bases between them. Germline values: CDR1 SQVTM, CDR2 ANQGSEA. This CDR3 is 13 amino acids long. A remark on this clonotype: Its matching antigen is unknown.

The sequence derives from a boy aged 2 to 10 with acute lymphoblastic leukemia, due to receive a stem cell transplant. Sequenced here: PBMCs, sampled before TCRalphabeta/CD19-depleted stem cell transplant. The rearrangement joins TRBV29-1 to TRBJ1-3, with D uncertain. The chain's CDR3 is CSVSRGSGNTIYF. The CDR3 bases are TGCAGCGTTAGCCGGGGCTCTGGAAACACCATATATTTT.